Below, 30 T cell receptor beta chains from the same sample are listed, as sequenced in a study of blood T cells in healthy people across ages (dated by TCRdb to 2015 to 2017). To prepare the library, 5' RACE was applied. Sequencing used an Illumina HiSeq 2500. A second PCR of about 7 to 12 cycles was run with a J-beta primer mix and a sample-barcoded 5' primer. Starting from the raw public reads, TCRdb applied fastp trimming at Q25, assembled clones with MiXCR and retained in-frame beta chains. CDR3 protein duplicates are merged, each entry listing the most common genes and DNA. The sample table contains under 1,000,000 distinct CDR3 sequences; only one count was recorded for around 34% of them. The ten largest clones take up approximately 12% of the sample. Sequenced input: blood. The receptors here all came from a man younger than 35 in good health.

This clonotype occurred once. The CDR3 protein is CASSRHPGTTGNTIYF. CDR3 nucleotide sequence: TGTGCCAGCAGTCGCCACCCCGGGACGACTGGAAACACCATATATTTT. The chain has TRBV12-3 or TRBV12-4 and TRBJ1-3, with D possibly matching TRBD1 (5 bases). The CDR3 sequence is 16 residues long. The V gene lost 5 bases and the J gene lost 2 bases, with 16 bases spanning the gap.

J is TRBJ1-2 and V is TRBV4-1; no definite D call. The ends were cut back, 1 base at V and 0 bases at J, with 12 bases in the middle. Germline-derived CDR1 and CDR2 are MGHRA and YSYEKL. There are 16 residues in the CDR3. This CDR3 reads CASSQVTRISNYGYTF. CDR3 bases: TGCGCCAGCAGCCAAGTCACCAGGATATCTAACTATGGCTACACCTTC.

This clonotype was counted between two and nine times. V usage is TRBV14 and J usage is TRBJ2-2; 8 bases agree with TRBD2. CDR1 and CDR2 (germline): SGHDN, FVKESK. The V segment lost 3 bases and the J segment 6 bases; nucleotides outside the gene matches: 3. CDR3 length: 14 residues. CDR3 coding DNA: TGTGCCAGCAGCCAGGGACTAGGTTCCGGGGAGCTGTTTTTT. Its translation: CASSQGLGSGELFF.

V gene TRBV3-1 combines with J gene TRBJ2-1; D may be TRBD1 (5 bases). The length of the CDR3 is 15 residues. V lost 0 bases and J lost 3, with 9 bases in between. The germline V gene encodes CDR1 LGHDT and CDR2 YNNKEL (reference sequence). CDR3 in amino acids: CASSQDRQGYNEQFF. DNA for the CDR3: TGTGCCAGCAGCCAAGATCGGCAGGGCTACAATGAGCAGTTCTTC.

The chain carries TRBV14 and TRBJ1-1; the match to TRBD1 covers 7 bases. The CDR3 sequence is 18 residues long. Germline CDR1 reads SGHDN; CDR2 reads FVKESK. V trimming: 4 bases; J trimming: 0 bases; junction bases outside the gene matches: 14. The CDR3 nucleotides are TGTGCCAGCAGCCCCTCACTCTACAGGGGATTTTTGAACACTGAAGCTTTCTTT. Translating it yields CASSPSLYRGFLNTEAFF.

The rearrangement joins TRBV2 to TRBJ2-3, with a possible D match to TRBD2 (5 bases). The CDR3 loop spans 15 amino acids. CDR1 is SNHLY, CDR2 FYNNEI, per germline. V lost 2 bases and J lost 3, with 12 bases in between. CDR3 DNA: TGTGCCAGCAGTGAATCCGCGGGTCGGACAGATACGCAGTATTTT. Translated, it gives CASSESAGRTDTQYF.

Turning to this clonotype: A read error may be the cause here, since a much bigger clone is one base away. The chain has TRBV7-9 and TRBJ2-4, with D possibly matching TRBD2 (6 bases). CDR1 is SEHNR and CDR2 is FQNEAQ in the germline V gene (reference sequence). V shed 0 bases and J shed 1 base, with 13 bases lying between them. The CDR3 contains 17 residues. CDR3 sequence (DNA): TGTGCCAGCAGCTTAGCGTGCGCGGGACTGGCCAAAAACATTCAGTACTTC. The encoded protein is CASSLACAGLAKNIQYF.

About this clonotype itself: A much larger clone differs by one base, so this may be a read error. The J gene is TRBJ1-6, the V gene TRBV25-1; D is perhaps TRBD1 (6 bases). The ends were cut back, 4 bases at V and 7 bases at J, with 17 bases in the middle. CDR3 size: 16 residues. The germline CDR1 and CDR2 sequences are MGHDK and SYGVNS. As DNA, the CDR3 is TGTGCCAGCAGTGCACCGCACCCAGGGGAAAATTCACCCCTCCACTTT. As protein: CASSAPHPGENSPLHF.

This clonotype was counted many times. V gene TRBV15 combines with J gene TRBJ1-5; D is unclear. Per germline, CDR1 LNHNV and CDR2 YYDKDF (reference sequence). Between the trimmed V and J ends, which lost 0 bases and 3 bases, there was a span of 9 bases. The CDR3 loop spans 15 amino acids. The CDR3 sequence is CATSRDKGPNQPQHF. DNA for the CDR3: TGTGCCACCAGCAGAGATAAAGGGCCCAATCAGCCCCAGCATTTT.

On this clonotype itself: A much larger clone differs by one base, so this may be a read error. The chain carries TRBV10-3 and TRBJ2-1, with a weak D call TRBD2 (5 bases). V was trimmed by 0 bases and J by 4 bases, leaving 16 bases between them. Germline CDR1 reads ENHRY; CDR2 reads SYGVKD. The CDR3 covers 17 residues. The CDR3 protein is CAISESITRASYNEQFF. CDR3 coding DNA: TGTGCCATCAGTGAGTCTATTACTAGAGCCTCATACAATGAGCAGTTCTTC.

The gene calls are TRBV7-9 and TRBJ2-1; perhaps TRBD2 as D (5 bases). Germline CDR1 is SEHNR and CDR2 is FQNEAQ (reference sequence). There are 13 residues in the CDR3. CDR3 bases: TGTAGCCCGCGGGTCAGCTCCTACAATGAGCAGTTCTTC. Amino acid sequence: CSPRVSSYNEQFF.

This clonotype was recorded many times. This chain uses TRBV12-3 or TRBV12-4 with TRBJ1-5; the D gene is possibly TRBD1 (5 bases). With 2 bases removed from V and 4 bases from J, the gap between germline ends came to 6 bases. This CDR3 comprises 13 residues. The CDR3 here is CASSLQGNQPQHF. Written as DNA, the CDR3 is TGTGCCAGCAGTTTACAGGGAAATCAGCCCCAGCATTTT.

The rearrangement uses TRBV7-2 and TRBJ1-5, with 9 nucleotides matching TRBD1. Germline-derived CDR1 and CDR2 are SGHTA and FQGNSA. The ends lost 4 bases at V and 1 base at J; junction bases unmatched: 5. The CDR3 is 16 residues long. For the CDR3, the DNA is TGTGCCAGCAGCTCGACAGGGGGTATAAGCAATCAGCCCCAGCATTTT. The encoded protein is CASSSTGGISNQPQHF. The whole variable domain, remainder taken from reference TRBV7-2 and TRBJ1-5, is GAGVSQSPSNKVTEKGKDVELRCDPISGHTALYWYRQSLGQGLEFLIYFQGNSAPDKSGLPSDRFSAERTGGSVSTLTIQRTQQEDSAVYLCASSSTGGISNQPQHFGDGTRLSIL.

J is TRBJ1-5 and V is TRBV6-5, with D tentatively TRBD1 (5 bases). The ends were cut back, 5 bases at V and 0 bases at J, with 8 bases in the middle. This CDR3 region has 14 residues. Germline V gene data show CDR1 as MNHEY and CDR2 as SVGAGI. The DNA of the CDR3 is TGTGCCAGCAGTGAAGACAGTAGCAATCAGCCCCAGCATTTT. Its protein is CASSEDSSNQPQHF.

This clonotype appeared a single time. The chain joins TRBV29-1 to TRBJ2-1; 11 bases are a match to TRBD2. The germline V gene encodes CDR1 SQVTM and CDR2 ANQGSEA. The junction had 2 bases not matched to a gene; V was cut back by 3 bases and J by 4 bases. The length of the CDR3 is 14 residues. CDR3 amino acids: CSVESSGRYNEQFF. The CDR3 nucleotides are TGCAGCGTTGAGTCTAGCGGGAGGTACAATGAGCAGTTCTTC.

This chain joins TRBV20-1 and TRBJ2-3; tentatively, D is TRBD1 (6 bases). The ends were cut back, 3 bases at V and 2 bases at J, with 12 bases in the middle. Germline V gene data show CDR1 as DFQATT and CDR2 as SNEGSKA (reference sequence). The length of the CDR3 is 14 residues. The CDR3 DNA is TGCAGTGCTAGCCCGGACAGTGACACAGATACGCAGTATTTT. It specifies CSASPDSDTDTQYF.

The V call is TRBV7-9, the J call TRBJ1-5; D is perhaps TRBD1 (5 bases). Per the germline V gene, CDR1 is SEHNR and CDR2 is FQNEAQ (reference sequence). The CDR3 totals 16 residues. Trimming took 4 bases from V and 4 from J, leaving 17 bases between them. The CDR3 DNA is TGTGCCAGCAGCTCGAGTTATGGGGGTTATAATCAGCCCCAGCATTTT. Encoded protein: CASSSSYGGYNQPQHF.

The V call is TRBV7-8, the J call TRBJ2-5; no definite D call. The J call may be wrong; the DNA end is better matched by TRBJ2-1. The CDR3 covers 14 residues. Germline V CDR1 and CDR2: SGHVS, FQNEAQ. The CDR3 here is CASSPRRVQETQFF. In DNA, the CDR3 is TGTGCCAGCAGTCCCCGTCGGGTCCAAGAGACCCAGTTCTTC.

The rearrangement joins TRBV7-2 to TRBJ1-5, with 8 bases that match TRBD1. Germline loops: CDR1 SGHTA, CDR2 FQGNSA. The CDR3 spans 15 residues. J lost 6 bases, V lost 1 base, and 5 bases had no gene match. For the CDR3, the DNA is TGTGCCAGCAGCTTAGTGTACAGGGGGGTTCAGCCCCAGCATTTT. It codes for CASSLVYRGVQPQHF.

The chain links TRBV5-1 to TRBJ1-4; 11 bases align to TRBD1. The CDR3 length is 19 residues. Germline CDR1 and CDR2: SGHRS and YFSETQ. The J segment lost 0 bases and the V segment lost 1 base, leaving 8 bases of the junction unmatched. The CDR3 loop reads CASSLMALGQGATNEKLFF. The CDR3 DNA sequence: TGCGCCAGCAGCTTGATGGCGTTGGGACAGGGGGCAACTAATGAAAAACTGTTTTTT.

DNA for the CDR3: TGTGCCAGCAGAGAAGACAGGGTGAACGAAAAACTGTTTTTT. Protein: CASREDRVNEKLFF. This sequence joins TRBV7-2 and TRBJ1-4, with 7 bases matching TRBD1. With V trimmed by 6 bases and J by 8 bases, 9 bases remained unmatched. Germline-derived CDR1 and CDR2 are SGHTA and FQGNSA. CDR3 length: 14 residues.

A few counts support this clonotype. At one boundary the junction diverges from the germline segment, which might be a read error. This chain connects TRBV11-1 to TRBJ2-3; D is unresolved. The CDR3 runs to 15 residues. CDR1 and CDR2 from the germline V gene are SGHAT and FQDESV (reference sequence). Written as DNA, the CDR3 is TGTGCCGGCAGCTCCGATGGGTCGTCCACAGATACGCAGTATTTT. Encoded protein: CAGSSDGSSTDTQYF.

As to this clonotype: Germline and junction disagree at one end, which may indicate a read error. This chain links TRBV28 with TRBJ2-4; weak D call: TRBD1 (7 bases). Germline loops: CDR1 MDHEN, CDR2 SYDVKM. This CDR3 is built from 15 residues. The CDR3 region is CASSTAGTAKTIQYF. CDR3 in DNA: TGTGCCAGCAGTACCGCGGGGACAGCCAAAACCATTCAGTACTTC.

The DNA for the CDR3 is TGCAGTGCTATTACGGCGCGGGGGCGGAATGAGCAGTTCTTC. Amino acids: CSAITARGRNEQFF. This chain joins TRBV20-1 and TRBJ2-1; the D gene is possibly TRBD2 (7 bases). CDR3 size: 14 residues. Looked up from germline, CDR1 is DFQATT and CDR2 is SNEGSKA (reference sequence). V shed 4 bases and J shed 7 bases, with 17 bases lying between them.

A remark on this clonotype: A much larger clone is a single base away; this may be a read error. The chain couples TRBV20-1 to TRBJ2-3, with D tentatively TRBD2 (7 bases). The CDR3 consists of 14 residues. Germline assignment: CDR1 DFQATT and CDR2 SNEGSKA (reference sequence). The CDR3: CSTRDGGATDTQYF. The CDR3 bases are TGCAGTACTAGAGATGGGGGGGCCACAGATACGCAGTATTTT.

Comment on this clonotype: A junction end diverges from the germline sequence, so it may reflect a read error. The rearrangement links TRBV11-2 to TRBJ2-1; 7 positions agree with TRBD1. The CDR3 runs 18 residues. The germline V gene has CDR1 SGHAT and CDR2 FQNNGV. CDR3 sequence: CASGLGVGTASSYNEQFF. CDR3 coding DNA: TGTGCCAGCGGCTTAGGGGTGGGGACAGCTAGCTCCTACAATGAGCAGTTCTTC. The variable domain in full, with the rest retrieved from reference TRBV11-2 and TRBJ2-1, is EAGVAQSPRYKIIEKRQSVAFWCNPISGHATLYWYQQILGQGPKLLIQFQNNGVVDDSQLPKDRFSAERLKGVDSTLKIQPAKLEDSAVYLCASGLGVGTASSYNEQFFGPGTRLTVL.

The chain combines TRBV7-9 with TRBJ2-7, with 8 bases that match TRBD2. The CDR3 is made up of 16 amino acids. V dropped 2 bases and J dropped 7; count of bases not matched to a gene: 13. Germline values: CDR1 SEHNR, CDR2 FQNEAQ (reference sequence). The CDR3 nucleotides read TGTGCCAGCAGCTTAACCGGGGGGGCCGCTGGGAATGAGCAGTACTTC. It encodes CASSLTGGAAGNEQYF.

This clonotype has a handful of counts. CDR3 region: CASSHSGGAGDTQYF. In DNA, the CDR3 is TGTGCCAGCAGCCATAGCGGGGGGGCGGGAGATACGCAGTATTTT. The V call is TRBV4-2, the J call TRBJ2-3; 11 bases align to TRBD2. CDR3 size: 15 residues. Germline CDR1 reads LGHNA; CDR2 reads YNFKEQ. With 3 bases clipped from V and 5 bases from J, the junction kept 4 bases outside the gene matches.

This clonotype has at least ten counts. This chain connects TRBV29-1 to TRBJ2-7; D is perhaps TRBD1 (5 bases). Trimming removed 6 bases from V and 0 bases from J, with 15 bases in between. Germline V gene lookup returns CDR1 SQVTM and CDR2 ANQGSEA. The length of the CDR3 is 14 residues. In DNA form, the CDR3 reads TGCAGCGTGGCCGACAGTGCCCTCTCCTACGAGCAGTACTTC. Translating it yields CSVADSALSYEQYF.

This clonotype showed up just once. The chain joins TRBV29-1 to TRBJ2-4, with D possibly matching TRBD1 (5 bases). The J call may be wrong; the DNA end is better matched by TRBJ2-7. The CDR3 sequence is 14 residues long. Germline CDR1 reads SQVTM; CDR2 reads ANQGSEA. This chain's CDR3 is CSVEGQRPLGEQYF. The CDR3 DNA is TGCAGCGTTGAAGGACAGCGCCCTTTGGGCGAGCAGTACTTC.